This TCR beta chain was recorded in a study of OX40 agonist ivuxolimab in advanced cancers. Study summary: In this trial design, patients received ivuxolimab intravenously at 0.01 to 10 mg/kg every 2 weeks.

Repertoires were generated with immunoSEQ multiplex PCR, while TCRdb's copy carries only in-frame clones and drops some. The sample carries tens of thousands of clones, 85% recorded once. Germline V CDR1 and CDR2: MNHEY, SVGAGI. The CDR3 totals 12 residues. The J segment lost 7 bases and the V segment lost 10 bases, leaving 8 bases of the junction unmatched. The chain uses TRBV6-5 and TRBJ1-1, with 8 bases aligning to TRBD1. The sequence was obtained from an adult with an advanced solid tumor such as melanoma, head and neck, liver or kidney cancer. Specimen: CD4+ or CD8+ T cells sorted from blood, collected in a trial of the OX40 agonist ivuxolimab. The CDR3 DNA sequence: TGTGCCACCGGACAGGGTTCGTATGAAGCTTTCTTT. This codes for CATGQGSYEAFF.